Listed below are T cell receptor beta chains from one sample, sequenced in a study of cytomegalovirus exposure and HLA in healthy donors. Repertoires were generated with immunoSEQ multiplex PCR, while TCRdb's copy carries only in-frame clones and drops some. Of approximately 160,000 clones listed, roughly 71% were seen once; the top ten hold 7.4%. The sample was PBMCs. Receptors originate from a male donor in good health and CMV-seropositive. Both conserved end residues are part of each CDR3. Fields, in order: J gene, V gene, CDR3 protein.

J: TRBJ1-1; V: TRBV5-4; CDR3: CASSPRGQKNTEAFF
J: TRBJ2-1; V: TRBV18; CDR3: CASSPPSLRDRAGETEQFF
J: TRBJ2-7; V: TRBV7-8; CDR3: CASSHSTGVYEQYF
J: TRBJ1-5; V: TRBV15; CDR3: CATSSDPGQGGNQPQHF
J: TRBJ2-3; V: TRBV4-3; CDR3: CASSQGLAGTASTDTQYF
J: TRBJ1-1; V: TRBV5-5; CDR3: CASRRLQGIAFF
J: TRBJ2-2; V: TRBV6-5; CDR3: CASSYAGDTGELFF
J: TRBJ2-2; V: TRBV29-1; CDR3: CSGRQAANTGELFF
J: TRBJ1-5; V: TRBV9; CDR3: CASSSPIPLDRVRGQPQHF
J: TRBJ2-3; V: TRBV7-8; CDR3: CASSLEATDTQYF
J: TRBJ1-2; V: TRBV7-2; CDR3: CASSWDRGGVYGYTF
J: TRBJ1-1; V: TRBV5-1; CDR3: CASSSGNTEAFF
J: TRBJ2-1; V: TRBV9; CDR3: CASSVVHSVIDEQFF
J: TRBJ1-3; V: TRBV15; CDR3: CATSKGGRYSGNTIYF
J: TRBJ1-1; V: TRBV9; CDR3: CASSVDPLEDTEAFF
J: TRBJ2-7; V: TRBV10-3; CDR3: CAISDGGTGTYEQYF
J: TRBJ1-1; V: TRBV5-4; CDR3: CASSLGGEELNTEAFF
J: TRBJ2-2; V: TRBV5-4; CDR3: CASSFSGELFF
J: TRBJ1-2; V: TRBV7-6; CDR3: CASSSGGLLYGYTF
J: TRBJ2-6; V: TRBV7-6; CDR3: CASSERSSGANVLTF
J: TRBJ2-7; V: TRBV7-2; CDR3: CASSPNGRGEWEQYF
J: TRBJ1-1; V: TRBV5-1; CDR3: CASSLTGYGDTEAFF
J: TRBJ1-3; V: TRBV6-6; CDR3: CASKPRQGSGNTIYF
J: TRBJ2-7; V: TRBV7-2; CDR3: CASSLESLGGYEQYF
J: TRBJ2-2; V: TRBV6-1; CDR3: CASNPGLVSGELFF
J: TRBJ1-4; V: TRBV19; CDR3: CASSIRSKPNEKLFF
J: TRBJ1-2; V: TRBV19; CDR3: CASFRSATSNYGYTF
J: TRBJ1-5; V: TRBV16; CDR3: CASSQGQGDQPQHF
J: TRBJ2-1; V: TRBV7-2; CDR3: CASSLARDEQFF
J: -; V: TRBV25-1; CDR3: CASSVVGDEQYF
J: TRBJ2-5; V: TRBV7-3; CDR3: CASSLGARTSGQETQYF
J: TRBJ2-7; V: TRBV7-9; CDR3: CASSLREGSSYEQYF
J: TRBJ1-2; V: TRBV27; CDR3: CASSWTVDYGYTF
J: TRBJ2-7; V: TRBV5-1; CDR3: CASSPTTGAYEQYF
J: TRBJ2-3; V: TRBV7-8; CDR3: CASSPYTDTQYF
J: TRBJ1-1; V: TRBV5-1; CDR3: CASSLGQGAEAFF
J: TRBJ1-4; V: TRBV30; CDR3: CAWSAPITGGTNEKLFF